This T cell receptor (beta chain) appears in the sequencing data of a study of identical twins. Study-wide points: There was an excess of low generation probability in the out-of-frame alpha sequences that twins shared. In beta out-of-frame sequences, the excess sharing between twins was weaker. Conclusions leaned on cross-sectional statistical analysis and did not track the same donors over time.

TCRdb re-called the 5' RACE reads with MiXCR, one entry per CDR3 protein. The sample includes roughly 1,500,000 distinct CDR3 sequences, about 32% of them seen just once. The donors were all healthy and Caucasian. There are 14 residues in the CDR3. Germline V CDR1 and CDR2: MNHEY, SVGAGI. The germline V and J ends were trimmed by 0 bases and 6 bases, with 11 bases remaining between them. A word on this clonotype: No antigen is known for it.

The sequenced sample was cord blood. The V gene is TRBV6-5, the J gene TRBJ1-1, with D tentatively TRBD1 (6 bases). This receptor was obtained from a newborn girl in good health. This CDR3 is CASSYSNGGPEAFF. For the CDR3, the DNA is TGTGCCAGCAGTTACTCGAACGGGGGGCCTGAAGCTTTCTTT.